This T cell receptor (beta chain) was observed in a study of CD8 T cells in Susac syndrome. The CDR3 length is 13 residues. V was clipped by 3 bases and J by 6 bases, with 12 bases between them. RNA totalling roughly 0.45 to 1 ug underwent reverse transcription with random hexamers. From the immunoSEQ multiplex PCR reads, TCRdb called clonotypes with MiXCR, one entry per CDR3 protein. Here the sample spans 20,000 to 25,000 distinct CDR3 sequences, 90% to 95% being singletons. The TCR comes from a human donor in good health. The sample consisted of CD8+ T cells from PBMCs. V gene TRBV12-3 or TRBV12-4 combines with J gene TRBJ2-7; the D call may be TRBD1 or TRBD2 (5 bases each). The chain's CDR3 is CASSFFGTGEQYF. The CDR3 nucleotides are TGTGCCAGCAGTTTCTTCGGGACGGGCGAGCAGTACTTC.